This TCR beta chain is from a study of tumor and adjacent non-tumor tissue in lung cancer. Looking at the study overall: Stage I to III disease affected approximately 11 men and about five women aged roughly 31 to 80. Samples averaged around 3.9 million productive TCRbeta reads each. Study results and limitations: TCR diversity was significantly greater in tumor than normal lung tissue. Tumor repertoires had a smaller top 100 clone share than normal lung.

The library came from three nested PCR rounds adapted from ARM-PCR protocols. One entry per CDR3 protein results from TCRdb running MiXCR on the multiplex PCR reads. Among roughly 150,000 distinct CDR3 sequences listed, about 71% were seen once. No cell sorting was done before RNA was extracted from the tissue. About this clonotype: The antigen is unknown.

The TCR originated in a man in his sixties with small cell lung cancer. Sequenced material: lung tumor tissue.

DNA for the CDR3: TGCAGCATTGCCCTCAGGGAATCTCACAATGAGCAGTTCTTC. Encoded protein: CSIALRESHNEQFF. The chain links TRBV29-1 to TRBJ2-1; possibly TRBD1 for D (5 bases). There are 14 residues in the CDR3. CDR1 and CDR2 (germline): SQVTM, ANQGSEA. The germline V and J ends were trimmed by 8 bases and 5 bases, with 19 bases remaining between them.